The 19 T cell receptor beta chains below were found in one sample sequenced in a study of blood T cells in healthy people across ages (dated by TCRdb to between 2014 and 2016). Libraries came from 5' RACE. These reads were obtained on an Illumina HiSeq 2500. A second PCR of roughly 7 to 11 cycles was performed with a sample-barcoded 5' primer and a J-beta primer mix. Using fastp trimming at Q25 and MiXCR clonotype assembly, TCRdb reanalyzed the public sequencing data and kept in-frame beta chains. When rows share a CDR3 protein, they turn into one entry using the most common DNA and genes. The table for this sample lists over 1,200,000 distinct CDR3 sequences; around 59% of them were counted only once. The ten largest account for about 6.7% of the sample. Sequencing used blood. The receptor set was obtained from a man between 18 and 29 years old in good health.

This clonotype was observed once. This sequence joins TRBV6-4 and TRBJ1-2; possibly TRBD1 for D (5 bases). CDR1 and CDR2 from the germline V gene are MRHNA and SNTAGT. Between the trimmed V and J ends, which lost 0 bases and 7 bases, there was a span of 12 bases. The CDR3 has 14 residues. CDR3 in DNA: TGTGCCAGCAGTGACTCGACAGCCTTCGGTGGCTACACCTTC. It specifies CASSDSTAFGGYTF.

The chain links TRBV6-6 to TRBJ1-5, with 9 nucleotides matching TRBD1. The germline CDR1 and CDR2 sequences are MNHNY and SVGAGI (reference sequence). CDR3 length: 15 amino acids. Trimming at V came to 2 bases and at J to 5 bases, leaving 4 bases not matched to a gene. The CDR3 DNA reads as TGTGCCAGCAGTTACGGGACAGGGCCTGATCAGCCCCAGCATTTT. The encoded protein is CASSYGTGPDQPQHF.

V usage is TRBV12-3 or TRBV12-4 and J usage is TRBJ2-3; D is undetermined. V was clipped by 8 bases and J by 8 bases, with 14 bases between them. CDR3 length equals 12 residues. CDR3 amino acids: CASGPGDGTQYF. The CDR3 nucleotides are TGTGCCAGCGGTCCGGGTGACGGTACGCAGTATTTT.

This clonotype has just a few counts. The V gene is TRBV12-3 or TRBV12-4, the J gene TRBJ2-3; a weak D match, TRBD2 (6 bases). The CDR3 is 17 residues long. Between the trimmed V and J ends, which lost 3 bases and 0 bases, there was a span of 16 bases. The CDR3 nucleotides read TGTGCCAGCAGTTTTTGGCCCGCCAGCGGGAGCACAGATACGCAGTATTTT. Translation: CASSFWPASGSTDTQYF.

This sequence joins TRBV4-2 and TRBJ2-1, with D possibly being TRBD1 or TRBD2 (6 bases each). Germline loops: CDR1 LGHNA, CDR2 YNFKEQ. The CDR3 length is 17 residues. V was trimmed by 1 base and J by 9 bases, leaving 22 bases between them. The CDR3 spells CASSQVGGRRPLGEQFF. The CDR3 DNA reads TGTGCCAGCAGCCAAGTAGGGGGGAGGAGACCTCTAGGTGAGCAGTTCTTC.

This chain uses TRBV18 with TRBJ2-4; a possible D gene is TRBD2 (6 bases). Germline loops: CDR1 KGHSH, CDR2 LQKENI. Trimming pared 2 bases from V and 8 bases from J, leaving 10 bases between. The CDR3 runs 13 residues. The CDR3 loop is CASSPYGEDIQYF. The CDR3 DNA sequence: TGTGCCAGCTCACCATATGGGGAGGACATTCAGTACTTC.

The V and J genes are TRBV20-1 and TRBJ1-4; D might be TRBD1 (5 bases). CDR1 DFQATT and CDR2 SNEGSKA come from the germline V gene (reference sequence). The length of the CDR3 is 15 residues. The V end was cut by 0 bases, the J end by 1 base, with 9 bases between. The CDR3, as DNA: TGCAGTGCTAGAGATCCGGGGGTAACTAATGAAAAACTGTTTTTT. It specifies CSARDPGVTNEKLFF.

V and J are TRBV6-2 or TRBV6-3 and TRBJ2-4; tentatively, D is TRBD1 (6 bases). The end of the DNA is better explained by TRBJ2-7, so the J call may be wrong. Germline values: CDR1 MNHEY, CDR2 SVGEGT. The CDR3 totals 13 residues. The CDR3, as DNA: TGTGCCAGCACCCGACAGGAGTTGGGCGAGCAGTACTTC. Its protein is CASTRQELGEQYF.

This clonotype came up a few times. The junction and the germline gene differ at one end; a read error may be behind it. V and J are TRBV6-6 and TRBJ2-7; maybe TRBD2 (6 bases). From germline, CDR1 is MNHNY and CDR2 SVGAGI (reference sequence). This CDR3 region has 13 residues. CDR3 DNA sequence: TGTGCCAGCAGTGACTCGGGGGACTACGAGCAGTACTTC. Translated, it gives CASSDSGDYEQYF.

The chain links TRBV28 to TRBJ1-1, with D unresolved. The CDR3 has 16 residues. Germline V gives CDR1 MDHEN, CDR2 SYDVKM. Trimming left V 10 bases short and J 1 base short, with 22 bases between. The chain's CDR3 is CATWPRSSYENTEAFF. In DNA, the CDR3 is TGTGCCACGTGGCCCAGGTCAAGTTATGAGAACACTGAAGCTTTCTTT.

This rearrangement joins TRBV5-1 to TRBJ2-1; D is unclear. V dropped 4 bases and J dropped 6 bases, with 20 bases sitting between them. Germline lookup yields CDR1 SGHRS and CDR2 YFSETQ. The CDR3 has 16 residues. The CDR3 nucleotides are TGCGCCAGCAGCCTCGGAAGACGAGTGGAAACCAATGAGCAGTTCTTC. Its protein product is CASSLGRRVETNEQFF.

The rearrangement joins TRBV6-6 to TRBJ1-1; no firm D call. From germline, CDR1 is MNHNY and CDR2 SVGAGI (reference sequence). The CDR3 extends over 14 amino acids. Trimming took off 0 bases at V and 6 bases at J, with 11 bases between the two ends. The CDR3 sequence is CASSYSPGGPEAFF. CDR3 sequence (DNA): TGTGCCAGCAGTTACTCTCCCGGAGGGCCTGAAGCTTTCTTT.

This clonotype was found a few times. The rearrangement uses TRBV14 and TRBJ2-5; no definite D call. The germline gives CDR1 SGHDN, CDR2 FVKESK. V dropped 1 base and J dropped 7 bases, with 10 bases sitting between them. This CDR3 is built from 13 residues. The CDR3 region has the DNA TGTGCCAGCAGCCAAGGGGTTCTAGTGACCCAGTACTTC. As protein: CASSQGVLVTQYF. Full variable domain (outside the CDR3, taken from reference TRBV14 and TRBJ2-5): EAGVTQFPSHSVIEKGQTVTLRCDPISGHDNLYWYRRVMGKEIKFLLHFVKESKQDESGMPNNRFLAERTGGTYSTLKVQPAELEDSGVYFCASSQGVLVTQYFGPGTRLLVL.

The chain carries TRBV29-1 and TRBJ1-2; D remains unclear. The germline V gene has CDR1 SQVTM and CDR2 ANQGSEA. The CDR3 length is 12 residues. Deletions cut 2 bases from V and 8 bases from J, with 12 bases between. This chain's CDR3 is CSVERINSGYTF. Written as DNA, the CDR3 is TGCAGCGTTGAAAGGATTAACAGCGGCTACACCTTC.

This clonotype has more than one count but fewer than ten. The chain uses TRBV4-1 and TRBJ2-1; possible D gene TRBD1, 5 bases. CDR1 MGHRA and CDR2 YSYEKL come from the germline V gene. The ends were cut back, 5 bases at V and 3 bases at J, with 17 bases in the middle. The CDR3 loop spans 16 amino acids. CDR3 coding DNA: TGCGCCAGCAGCTTCGCTAAGGGGTTCGACTACAATGAGCAGTTCTTC. Translation gives CASSFAKGFDYNEQFF.

In its sample, this clonotype was seen a few times. This chain uses TRBV3-1 with TRBJ2-3; D tentatively fits TRBD1 or TRBD2 (5 bases each). The CDR3 is made up of 15 amino acids. The V gene's germline CDR1 is LGHDT and CDR2 YNNKEL (reference sequence). The V and J ends lost 3 bases and 0 bases respectively, with 10 bases between them. The CDR3 loop is CASSHRGGSTDTQYF. DNA for the CDR3: TGTGCCAGCAGCCATCGGGGCGGGAGCACAGATACGCAGTATTTT.

In this sample, this clonotype turned up a few times. The chain links TRBV25-1 to TRBJ2-7; D assignment may be TRBD1 or TRBD2 (5 bases each). Germline V lookup: CDR1 MGHDK, CDR2 SYGVNS. The ends were cut back, 3 bases at V and 5 bases at J, with 8 bases in the middle. The CDR3 has 12 amino acids. For the CDR3, the DNA is TGTGCCAGCAGTGACCAGGGAGACGAGCAGTACTTC. It is translated as CASSDQGDEQYF.

This rearrangement joins TRBV5-8 to TRBJ1-2; weak D call: TRBD1 (5 bases). Looked up from germline, CDR1 is SGHTS and CDR2 is YDEGEE. V was trimmed by 3 bases and J by 8 bases, leaving 11 bases between them. This CDR3 has 12 amino acids. This CDR3 reads CASSWGGAGYTF. CDR3 sequence (DNA): TGTGCCAGCAGCTGGGGGGGAGCGGGCTACACCTTC.

This rearrangement joins TRBV10-3 to TRBJ2-3; a weak D match, TRBD2 (6 bases). Germline assignment: CDR1 ENHRY and CDR2 SYGVKD. Trimming shortened V by 11 bases and J by 6 bases, and 15 bases separated the two germline ends. The CDR3 spans 12 residues. This CDR3 reads CAAGPLGDTQYF. DNA of the CDR3: TGTGCCGCGGGACCCCTGGGGGATACGCAGTATTTT.